This is a list of T cell receptor beta chains from one sample in a study of shared clonotypes between healthy human individuals. TCRdb keeps only in-frame clones here, not all; method: immunoSEQ multiplex PCR. The data show around 240,000 clones, about 69% seen once. Sample: memory CD4+ T cells sorted from blood. The receptors derive from a man aged 30 to 45 in good health. Both conserved end residues are part of each CDR3. A D gene is named only where the DNA matches it firmly. Size tells how often a clone was seen (once, few, many) or the class of an expanded clone, and some rows leave it out.

J: TRBJ2-5
D: -
size: few
V: TRBV29-1
DNA: TGCAGCGCCTTGGGATTGTCGGAGACCCAGTACTTC
CDR3: CSALGLSETQYF

J: TRBJ2-2
D: -
size: many
V: TRBV28
DNA: TGTGCCAGCAGTCCCTGGGGAGGCGGGAACACCGGGGAGCTGTTTTTT
CDR3: CASSPWGGGNTGELFF

J: TRBJ2-1
D: -
size: -
V: TRBV30
DNA: TGTGCCTGGAGTCAAGTCAATGAGCAGTTCTTC
CDR3: CAWSQVNEQFF

J: TRBJ2-2
D: -
size: -
V: TRBV7-2
DNA: TGTGCCAGCAGCTTAAGTGGGGGGCTTACCGGGGAGCTGTTTTTT
CDR3: CASSLSGGLTGELFF

J: TRBJ2-5
D: -
size: -
V: TRBV28
DNA: TGTGCCAGCAGTTTAGGGCGGATCCGCCAAGAGACCCAGTACTTC
CDR3: CASSLGRIRQETQYF

J: TRBJ1-1
D: -
size: -
V: TRBV19
DNA: TGTGCCAGTAGTATTTTCGGTGGACCTGAAGCTTTCTTT
CDR3: CASSIFGGPEAFF

J: TRBJ2-7
D: -
size: many
V: TRBV7-2
DNA: TGTGCCAGCAGCTTAGCGCAAACCTACGAGCAGTACTTC
CDR3: CASSLAQTYEQYF

J: TRBJ1-1
D: -
size: once
V: TRBV6-5
DNA: TGTGCCAGCAGTTACCTAGGGGCCACTGAAGCTTTCTTT
CDR3: CASSYLGATEAFF

J: TRBJ2-3
D: -
size: -
V: TRBV9
DNA: TGTGCCAGCAGCGTAGGGGGGAGTCAGGGTACGCAGTATTTT
CDR3: CASSVGGSQGTQYF

J: TRBJ2-4
D: -
size: -
V: TRBV7-2
DNA: TGTGCCAGCAGCTTTGCGGATTCCAAAAACATTCAGTACTTC
CDR3: CASSFADSKNIQYF

J: TRBJ2-5
D: TRBD2
size: -
V: TRBV5-4
DNA: TGTGCCAGCACCATGTGGACTAGCGGCCAAGAGACCCAGTACTTC
CDR3: CASTMWTSGQETQYF

J: TRBJ2-7
D: -
size: -
V: TRBV19
DNA: TGTGCCAGTAGTCCACAGGGCTACGAGCAGTACTTC
CDR3: CASSPQGYEQYF

J: TRBJ1-3
D: -
size: -
V: TRBV18
DNA: TGTGCCAGCTCACGAGGGGTACCTGGAAACACCATATATTTT
CDR3: CASSRGVPGNTIYF

J: TRBJ2-7
D: -
size: -
V: TRBV18
DNA: TGTGCCAGCTCACGCAACCGGGACTCCTACGAGCAGTACTTC
CDR3: CASSRNRDSYEQYF

J: TRBJ2-3
D: TRBD2
size: -
V: TRBV11-3
DNA: TGTGCCAGCAGCTTAGGCGGACTAGCGGGAACAGATACGCAGTATTTT
CDR3: CASSLGGLAGTDTQYF

J: TRBJ2-7
D: -
size: once
V: TRBV9
DNA: TGTGCCAGCAGCGTATCGGGGTCCGGCGAGCAGTACTTC
CDR3: CASSVSGSGEQYF

J: TRBJ2-3
D: -
size: -
V: TRBV5-6
DNA: TGTGCCAGCAGCGTAGGACTCCCAGTACGTAATACGCAGTATTTT
CDR3: CASSVGLPVRNTQYF

J: TRBJ2-7
D: TRBD2
size: -
V: TRBV28
DNA: TGTGCCAGCAGTTTAACTAGCGGGAGTAGCGCCTACGAGCAGTACTTC
CDR3: CASSLTSGSSAYEQYF

J: TRBJ2-3
D: TRBD1
size: -
V: TRBV7-2
DNA: TGTGCCAGCGGGACAGGGTTGTTTGGAGATACGCAGTATTTT
CDR3: CASGTGLFGDTQYF

J: TRBJ1-4
D: TRBD1
size: -
V: TRBV7-9
DNA: TGTGCCAGCAGCCCGGGACAGGAAATCAATGAAAAACTGTTTTTT
CDR3: CASSPGQEINEKLFF

J: TRBJ2-3
D: -
size: -
V: TRBV20-1
DNA: TGCAGTGCTAGAGAGACAGATACGCAGTATTTT
CDR3: CSARETDTQYF

J: TRBJ2-5
D: -
size: few
V: TRBV18
DNA: TGTGCCTCCGACCTAGGGAGGGAGACCCAGTACTTC
CDR3: CASDLGRETQYF

J: TRBJ1-1
D: -
size: -
V: TRBV7-9
DNA: TGTGCCAGCAGCTTAGCTCTTCCTGAAGCTTTCTTT
CDR3: CASSLALPEAFF

J: TRBJ1-2
D: TRBD1
size: -
V: TRBV6-5
DNA: TGTGCCAGCAGTTACGTCGGGGGACAGCTCTATGGCTACACCTTC
CDR3: CASSYVGGQLYGYTF

J: TRBJ2-3
D: -
size: once
V: TRBV25-1
DNA: TGTGCCAGCAGTGAGAGGACAGTCGGAGATACGCAGTATTTT
CDR3: CASSERTVGDTQYF

J: TRBJ1-5
D: -
size: -
V: TRBV18
DNA: TGTGCCAGCTCACCAGGGCCGGGAGGCAATCAGCCCCAGCATTTT
CDR3: CASSPGPGGNQPQHF

J: TRBJ1-1
D: -
size: -
V: TRBV5-1
DNA: TGCGCCAGCAACGCGGGGCAATTGAACACTGAAGCTTTCTTT
CDR3: CASNAGQLNTEAFF

J: TRBJ2-7
D: -
size: -
V: TRBV5-1
DNA: TGCGCCAGCAGCTTGGAGGGCGTAGGAGAGCAGTACTTC
CDR3: CASSLEGVGEQYF

J: TRBJ2-5
D: TRBD1
size: -
V: TRBV7-7
DNA: TGTGCCTCCGGGACAGGGAGGAGGGAGACCCAGTACTTC
CDR3: CASGTGRRETQYF

J: TRBJ2-7
D: -
size: few
V: TRBV7-3
DNA: TGTGCCAGCAGCTTAATTCCAGCGTATGATTCCGAGCAGTACTTC
CDR3: CASSLIPAYDSEQYF

J: TRBJ2-1
D: TRBD1
size: once
V: TRBV7-8
DNA: TGTGCCAGCAGCTTTACCCAAGGGGGCGGGTACAATGAGCAGTTCTTC
CDR3: CASSFTQGGGYNEQFF

J: TRBJ1-4
D: -
size: -
V: TRBV7-8
DNA: TGTGCCAGCAGCGAGAACTATCGGGCTAATGAAAAACTGTTTTTT
CDR3: CASSENYRANEKLFF

J: TRBJ2-1
D: -
size: -
V: TRBV7-2
DNA: TGTGCCAGCAGCTTAGGTGGGATACTCAATGAGCAGTTCTTC
CDR3: CASSLGGILNEQFF

J: TRBJ1-2
D: -
size: many
V: TRBV2
DNA: TGTGCCAGCCGAAAGGGTCCTAACTATGGCTACACCTTC
CDR3: CASRKGPNYGYTF

J: TRBJ2-4
D: -
size: -
V: TRBV11-2
DNA: TGTGCCAGCAGCGGGCAACGGAACATTCAGTACTTC
CDR3: CASSGQRNIQYF

J: TRBJ2-2
D: TRBD1
size: -
V: TRBV5-1
DNA: TGCGCCAGCAGCTCGGGACAGGACACCGGGGAGCTGTTTTTT
CDR3: CASSSGQDTGELFF

J: TRBJ2-7
D: -
size: -
V: TRBV23-1
DNA: TGCGCCAGCAGTCAAAGAACACCCCTCTCCTACGAGCAGTACTTC
CDR3: CASSQRTPLSYEQYF

J: TRBJ2-2
D: -
size: -
V: TRBV7-3
DNA: TGTGCCAGCAGCTTAACCGCCCGACTAGGAAGGGCCGGGGAGCTGTTTTTT
CDR3: CASSLTARLGRAGELFF

J: TRBJ1-1
D: -
size: -
V: TRBV7-9
DNA: TGTGCCAGCAGCCCCCAAGTTGTCTCTGAAGCTTTCTTT
CDR3: CASSPQVVSEAFF

J: TRBJ2-2
D: TRBD2
size: once
V: TRBV7-9
DNA: TGTGCCAGCACTCTAGCGGGCACCGGGGAGCTGTTTTTT
CDR3: CASTLAGTGELFF

J: TRBJ2-7
D: -
size: -
V: TRBV6-1
DNA: TGTGCCAGCAGAGCCCACAGGGAGGGCGAGCAGTACTTC
CDR3: CASRAHREGEQYF

J: TRBJ1-2
D: -
size: -
V: TRBV14
DNA: TGTGCCAGCAGCCAAGACCCCCGATGGAACTATGGCTACACCTTC
CDR3: CASSQDPRWNYGYTF

J: TRBJ2-1
D: TRBD1
size: -
V: TRBV2
DNA: TGTGCCAGCAGTGAGGATGGTGGGACAGGCAACAATGAGCAGTTCTTC
CDR3: CASSEDGGTGNNEQFF

J: TRBJ1-4
D: TRBD1
size: -
V: TRBV2
DNA: TGTGCCAGCAGACAGGGGCGGGAAAAACTGTTTTTT
CDR3: CASRQGREKLFF

J: TRBJ2-1
D: -
size: -
V: TRBV2
DNA: TGTGCCAGCAGGGGGAATAGCGGATACAATGAGCAGTTCTTC
CDR3: CASRGNSGYNEQFF

J: TRBJ2-7
D: TRBD2
size: -
V: TRBV6-5
DNA: TGTGCCAGCAGTTATGGCGCGGGAGGTTCCCACGAGCAGTACTTC
CDR3: CASSYGAGGSHEQYF

J: TRBJ2-5
D: TRBD1
size: -
V: TRBV28
DNA: TGTGCCAGCAGTTTATGGGGACAGGGGGACCAAGAGACCCAGTACTTC
CDR3: CASSLWGQGDQETQYF